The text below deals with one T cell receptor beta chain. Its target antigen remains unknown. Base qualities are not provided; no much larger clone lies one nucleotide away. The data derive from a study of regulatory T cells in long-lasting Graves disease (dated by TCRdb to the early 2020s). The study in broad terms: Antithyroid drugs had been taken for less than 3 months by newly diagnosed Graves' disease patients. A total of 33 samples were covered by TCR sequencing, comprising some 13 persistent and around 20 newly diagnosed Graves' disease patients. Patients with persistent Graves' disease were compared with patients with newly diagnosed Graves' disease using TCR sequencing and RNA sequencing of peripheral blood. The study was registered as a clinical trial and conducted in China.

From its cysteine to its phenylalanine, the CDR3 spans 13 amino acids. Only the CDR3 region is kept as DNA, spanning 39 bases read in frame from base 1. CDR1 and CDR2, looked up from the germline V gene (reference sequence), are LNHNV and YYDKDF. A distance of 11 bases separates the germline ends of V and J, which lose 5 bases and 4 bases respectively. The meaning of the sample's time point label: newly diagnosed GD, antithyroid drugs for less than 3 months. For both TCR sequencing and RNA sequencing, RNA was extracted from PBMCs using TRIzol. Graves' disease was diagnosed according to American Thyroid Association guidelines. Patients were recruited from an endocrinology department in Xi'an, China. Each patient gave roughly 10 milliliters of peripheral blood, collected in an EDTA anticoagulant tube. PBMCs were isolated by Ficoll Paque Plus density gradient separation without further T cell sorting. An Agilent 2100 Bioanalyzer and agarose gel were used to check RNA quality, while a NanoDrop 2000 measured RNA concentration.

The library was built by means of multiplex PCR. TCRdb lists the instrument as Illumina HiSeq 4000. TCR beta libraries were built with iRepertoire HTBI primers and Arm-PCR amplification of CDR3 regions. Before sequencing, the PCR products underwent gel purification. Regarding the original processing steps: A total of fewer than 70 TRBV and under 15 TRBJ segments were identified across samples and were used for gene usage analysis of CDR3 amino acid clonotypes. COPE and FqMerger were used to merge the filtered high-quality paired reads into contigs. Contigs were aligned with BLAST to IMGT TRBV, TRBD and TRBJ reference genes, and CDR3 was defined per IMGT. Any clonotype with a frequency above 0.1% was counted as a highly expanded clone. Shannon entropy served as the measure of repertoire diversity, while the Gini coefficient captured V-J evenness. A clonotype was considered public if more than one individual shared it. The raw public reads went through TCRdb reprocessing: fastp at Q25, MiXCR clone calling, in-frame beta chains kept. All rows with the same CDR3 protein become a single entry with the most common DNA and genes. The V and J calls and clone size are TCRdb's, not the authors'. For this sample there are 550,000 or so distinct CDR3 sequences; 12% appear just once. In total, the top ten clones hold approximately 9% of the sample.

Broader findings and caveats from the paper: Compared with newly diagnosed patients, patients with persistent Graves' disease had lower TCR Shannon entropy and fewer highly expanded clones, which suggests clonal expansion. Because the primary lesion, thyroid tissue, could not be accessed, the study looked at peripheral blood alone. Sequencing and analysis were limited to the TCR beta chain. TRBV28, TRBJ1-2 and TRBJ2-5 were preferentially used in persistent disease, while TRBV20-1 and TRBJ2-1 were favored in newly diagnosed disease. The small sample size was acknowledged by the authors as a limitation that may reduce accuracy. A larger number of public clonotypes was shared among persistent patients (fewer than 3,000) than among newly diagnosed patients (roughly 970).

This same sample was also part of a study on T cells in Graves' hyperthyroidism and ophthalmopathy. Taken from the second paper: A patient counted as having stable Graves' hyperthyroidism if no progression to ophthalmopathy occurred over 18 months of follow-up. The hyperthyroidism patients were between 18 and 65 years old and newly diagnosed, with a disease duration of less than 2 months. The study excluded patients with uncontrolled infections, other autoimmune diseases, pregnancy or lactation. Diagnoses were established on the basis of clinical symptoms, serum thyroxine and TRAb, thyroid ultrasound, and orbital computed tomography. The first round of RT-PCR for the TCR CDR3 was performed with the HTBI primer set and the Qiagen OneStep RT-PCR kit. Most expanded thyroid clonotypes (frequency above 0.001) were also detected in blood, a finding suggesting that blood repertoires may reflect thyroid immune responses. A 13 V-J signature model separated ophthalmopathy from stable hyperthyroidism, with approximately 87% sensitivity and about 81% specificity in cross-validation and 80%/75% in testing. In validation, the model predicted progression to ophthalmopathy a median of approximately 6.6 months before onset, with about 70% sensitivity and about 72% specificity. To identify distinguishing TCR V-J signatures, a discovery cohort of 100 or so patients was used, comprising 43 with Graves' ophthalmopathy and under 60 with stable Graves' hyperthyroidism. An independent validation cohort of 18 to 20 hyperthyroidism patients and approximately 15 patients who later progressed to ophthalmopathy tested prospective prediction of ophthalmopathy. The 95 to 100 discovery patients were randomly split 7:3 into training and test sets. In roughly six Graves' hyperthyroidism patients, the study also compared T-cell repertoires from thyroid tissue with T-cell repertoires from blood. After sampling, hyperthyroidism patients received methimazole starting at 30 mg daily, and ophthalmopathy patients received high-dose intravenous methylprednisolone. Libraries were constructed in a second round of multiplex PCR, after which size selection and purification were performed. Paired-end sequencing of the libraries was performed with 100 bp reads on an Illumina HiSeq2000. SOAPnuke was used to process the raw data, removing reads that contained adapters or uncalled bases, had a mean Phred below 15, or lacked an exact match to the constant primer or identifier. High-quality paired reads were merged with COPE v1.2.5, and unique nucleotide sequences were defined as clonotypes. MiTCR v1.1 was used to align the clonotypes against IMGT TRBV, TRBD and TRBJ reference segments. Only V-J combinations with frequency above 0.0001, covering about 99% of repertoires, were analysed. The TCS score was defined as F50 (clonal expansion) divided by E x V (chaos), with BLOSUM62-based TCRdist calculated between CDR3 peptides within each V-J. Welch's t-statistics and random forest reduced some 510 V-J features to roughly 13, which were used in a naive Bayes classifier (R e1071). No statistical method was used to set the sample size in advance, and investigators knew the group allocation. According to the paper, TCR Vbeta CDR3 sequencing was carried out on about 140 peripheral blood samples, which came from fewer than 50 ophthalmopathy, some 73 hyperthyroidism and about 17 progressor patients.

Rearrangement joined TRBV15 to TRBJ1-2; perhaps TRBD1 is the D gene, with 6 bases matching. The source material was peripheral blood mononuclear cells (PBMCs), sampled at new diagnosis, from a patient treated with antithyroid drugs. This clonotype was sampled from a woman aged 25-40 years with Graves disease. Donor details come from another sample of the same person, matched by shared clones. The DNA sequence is TGTGCCACCAGCGGTCCAGGGGCCTATGGCTACACCTTC. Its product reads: CATSGPGAYGYTF.